The clone carrying this T cell receptor (beta chain) has only a few counts. These data belong to a study of cytomegalovirus exposure and HLA in healthy donors. The germline gives CDR1 SGHRS, CDR2 YFSETQ. CDR3 size: 12 residues. The V gene end was trimmed by 4 bases and the J gene end by 8 bases; junction bases not matched to a gene: 4. Primers included in the PCR were 60 Vbeta and 13 Jbeta primers. This table comes from immunoSEQ multiplex PCR, and its TCRdb copy is limited to in-frame clones, with some not included. Among about 200,000 clones listed, 70% to 90% were seen once. The clonotype was recovered from a man under 40 in good health and CMV-seronegative. The sequenced sample was PBMCs. The rearrangement joins TRBV5-1 to TRBJ1-1; 8 bases match TRBD1. This chain's CDR3 is CASSAQGAEAFF. DNA for the CDR3: TGCGCCAGCAGCGCGCAGGGGGCAGAAGCTTTCTTT.